The clone carrying this TCR beta chain was observed a handful of times. Its antigen remains unidentified. The sample originates from a study of identical twins. The CDR3 is made up of 18 amino acids. V was clipped by 2 bases and J by 1 base; unmatched bases: 11. CDR1 is KGHDR and CDR2 is SFDVKD in the germline V gene. General observations from the study: Partly confounded zero-insertion analyses could result from invariant MAIT and iNKT cells.

TCRdb ran MiXCR on the 5' RACE reads and lists one entry per CDR3 protein. Of roughly 1.6 million distinct CDR3 sequences detected, about 32% appear once; the ten largest clones hold around 0.25%. The sequence was obtained from a newborn girl in good health. Material for sequencing was cord blood. The V call is TRBV24-1, the J call TRBJ2-5; 8 bases are shared with TRBD1. For the CDR3, the DNA is TGTGCCACCAGTGATTCTCGCCGGACAGGGCCTGCCCAAGAGACCCAGTACTTC. Protein: CATSDSRRTGPAQETQYF.